This T cell receptor beta chain was obtained from a study of shared clonotypes between healthy human individuals. Study as a whole: Per-donor plates numbered three CD4 naive, three CD4 memory, two CD8 naive and one CD8 memory. Study-wide results and limits: The study generally estimated greater richness for naive than memory subsets.

V was clipped by 3 bases and J by 2 bases; unmatched bases: 10. CDR3 size: 17 residues. Looked up from germline, CDR1 is MNHEY and CDR2 is SMNVEV (reference sequence). Assay runs were performed at deep level. The authors' processing: As immunoSEQ supplied junction-only sequences (without quality scores), filtering differed. The protocol was immunoSEQ multiplex PCR, while the TCRdb copy is restricted to in-frame clones and leaves out a portion. V, J and clone size derive from that table, while D and trimming were established from the DNA sequence. This repertoire shows approximately 1,500,000 clones, approximately 98% found once; its top ten account for 0.45%. With regard to this clone: Its antigen is undetermined.

This sequence was found in a man aged 25 to 40 in good health. The specimen was naive CD4+ T cells sorted from blood. Subset reported: CD45RA+ positively selected. The chain uses TRBV27 and TRBJ2-7, with TRBD2 matching 10 bases. The CDR3 region is CASSFRRTTSGPYEQYF. CDR3 in DNA: TGTGCCAGCAGTTTCCGCCGGACGACTAGCGGGCCCTACGAGCAGTACTTC.